The 23 T cell receptor beta chains below all came from one sample that was sequenced in a study of T-cell reconstitution after alpha-beta-depleted transplantation in children. Preparing the TCRbeta library involved the use of unique molecular identifiers. TCRdb re-called the PCR reads with MiXCR, one entry per CDR3 protein. The table has 250,000 to 350,000 distinct CDR3 sequences, 23% seen once. This specimen consisted of PBMCs, mostly from graft donor cells, obtained 180 days after TCRalphabeta/CD19-depleted stem cell transplant. Source of these receptors: a male patient between 5 and 17 years old who had a stem cell transplant for acute lymphoblastic leukemia, so the T cells may come from the graft donor.

The chain carries TRBV3-1 and TRBJ2-3, with a weak D call TRBD2 (6 bases). The CDR3 is 16 amino acids. CDR1 LGHDT and CDR2 YNNKEL come from the germline V gene (reference sequence). The V gene lost 5 bases and the J gene lost 3 bases, with 18 bases spanning the gap. CDR3 bases: TGTGCCAGCAGCAACCTAGCACGGGAGCGGACAGATACGCAGTATTTT. It specifies CASSNLARERTDTQYF.

The CDR3 coding sequence is TGTGCCAGCAGTTTCGACAGCTACCCGTGTCCCACCTTC. Its protein is CASSFDSYPCPTF. The chain recombines TRBV12-3 or TRBV12-4 with TRBJ1-2, with D maybe TRBD1 (5 bases). Deletions cut 3 bases from V and 13 bases from J, with 18 bases between. This CDR3 has 13 residues.

A few counts support this clonotype. The chain uses TRBV7-9 and TRBJ1-4; TRBD1 matches at 8 bases. Germline V gives CDR1 SEHNR, CDR2 FQNEAQ (reference sequence). V dropped 4 bases and J dropped 10; count of bases not matched to a gene: 5. This CDR3 is built from 13 residues. CDR3 DNA sequence: TGTGCCAGCAGCTCGGACAGGGTCGGAAAACTGTTTTTT. Its protein is CASSSDRVGKLFF.

This clonotype occurred a few times. This chain links TRBV7-9 with TRBJ2-7, with TRBD2 matching 13 bases. Germline lookup yields CDR1 SEHNR and CDR2 FQNEAQ (reference sequence). This CDR3 is built from 15 residues. The trim removed 4 bases at V and 3 bases at J, leaving 3 bases unmatched. In DNA, the CDR3 is TGTGCCAGCAGCTGGGGACTAGCGGGACACTACGAGCAGTACTTC. Translated, it gives CASSWGLAGHYEQYF.

V and J are TRBV5-1 and TRBJ2-5, with D unclear. Trimming stripped 3 bases from V and 3 bases from J, with 15 bases between. CDR1 and CDR2 from the germline V gene are SGHRS and YFSETQ. The length of the CDR3 is 15 residues. This CDR3 reads CASSSRWVGKETQYF. In DNA form, the CDR3 reads TGCGCCAGCAGCTCCCGGTGGGTAGGCAAAGAGACCCAGTACTTC.

This clonotype was observed a handful of times. This rearrangement joins TRBV4-1 to TRBJ2-3; no reliable D call. V was shortened by 0 bases and J by 7 bases, with 5 bases between the two germline ends. CDR1 MGHRA and CDR2 YSYEKL come from the germline V gene. The CDR3 length is 12 residues. The CDR3 DNA sequence: TGCGCCAGCAGCCAAGATCGTAATACGCAGTATTTT. Its protein is CASSQDRNTQYF.

The chain is built from TRBV7-8 and TRBJ2-2; D is possibly TRBD1 (5 bases). V gave up 0 bases and J gave up 4 bases, with 18 bases separating them. This CDR3 comprises 18 residues. Germline CDR1 SGHVS, CDR2 FQNEAQ. CDR3 sequence: CASSLARARTPFTGELFF. The CDR3 DNA reads TGTGCCAGCAGCTTAGCCCGAGCCAGGACACCGTTCACCGGGGAGCTGTTTTTT.

The genes are TRBV7-3 and TRBJ2-1; the D gene is possibly TRBD2 (6 bases). CDR3 size: 17 residues. Trimming cost V 5 bases and J 8 bases, with 25 bases left between them. The germline V gene encodes CDR1 SGHTA and CDR2 FQGTGA. CDR3 nucleotide sequence: TGTGCCAGCAGCCCGTATGGCGGGATGGTATCGTGCGATGAGCAGTTCTTC. Translated: CASSPYGGMVSCDEQFF.

This clonotype was recorded a few times. V and J are TRBV27 and TRBJ2-1; the match to TRBD2 covers 9 bases. The germline gives CDR1 MNHEY, CDR2 SMNVEV (reference sequence). This CDR3 contains 15 residues. Trimming at V came to 2 bases and at J to 8 bases, leaving 7 bases not matched to a gene. The CDR3 DNA is TGTGCCAGCAGTTTAACGGCTAGCGGGAAATATGAGCAGTTCTTC. Protein sequence: CASSLTASGKYEQFF.

The CDR3 sequence: CASSLRSGRAVDQYF. Written as DNA, the CDR3 is TGCGCCAGCAGCTTGAGGAGCGGGAGGGCCGTGGACCAGTACTTC. The V and J genes are TRBV5-1 and TRBJ2-5; 10 bases line up with TRBD2. V shed 1 base, J shed 10 bases, and the junction held 10 bases outside the gene matches. The CDR3 length is 15 residues. Germline assignment: CDR1 SGHRS and CDR2 YFSETQ.

The chain is built from TRBV5-1 and TRBJ2-5; D gene uncertain. The V and J ends lost 3 bases and 5 bases respectively, with 5 bases between them. The CDR3 runs to 11 residues. The germline CDR1 and CDR2 sequences are SGHRS and YFSETQ. CDR3 coding DNA: TGCGCCAGCAGCTCTTATGAGACCCAGTACTTC. Translation: CASSSYETQYF.

This clonotype was observed a handful of times. The chain uses TRBV19 and TRBJ1-4; 10 nucleotides align to TRBD1. Germline V lookup: CDR1 LNHDA, CDR2 SQIVND (reference sequence). The CDR3 consists of 15 residues. V lost 10 bases, J lost 0 bases, and 5 bases stayed unmatched. The CDR3 loop is CATRDRGATNEKLFF. CDR3 DNA sequence: TGTGCCACCCGGGACAGGGGCGCAACTAATGAAAAACTGTTTTTT.

This clonotype was picked up a small number of times. V usage is TRBV6-5 and J usage is TRBJ2-5, with no clear D. CDR1 is MNHEY, CDR2 SVGAGI, per germline. Deletions cut 2 bases from V and 4 bases from J, with 8 bases between. The CDR3 totals 13 residues. CDR3 coding DNA: TGTGCCAGCAGTTACGGCGAGAGAGAGACCCAGTACTTC. This codes for CASSYGERETQYF.

This clonotype has just a few counts. The chain uses TRBV4-1 and TRBJ2-7, with 8 nucleotides matching TRBD2. Germline lookup yields CDR1 MGHRA and CDR2 YSYEKL. The V segment lost 1 base and the J segment 1 base; nucleotides outside the gene matches: 3. This CDR3 is 15 amino acids long. The CDR3 here is CASSQGLATSYEQYF. The CDR3 DNA reads TGCGCCAGCAGCCAAGGACTAGCGACTTCCTACGAGCAGTACTTC.

This clonotype turned up a few times. The chain combines TRBV7-2 with TRBJ2-3, with D perhaps TRBD1 (6 bases). The CDR3 sequence is 17 residues long. The V gene lost 2 bases and the J gene lost 1 base, with 16 bases spanning the gap. Looked up from germline, CDR1 is SGHTA and CDR2 is FQGNSA. The CDR3 loop reads CASSLLSAGARTDTQYF. The CDR3 DNA follows: TGTGCCAGCAGCTTATTAAGCGCAGGGGCCCGCACAGATACGCAGTATTTT.

There are a few counts of this clonotype. The chain joins TRBV12-3 or TRBV12-4 to TRBJ2-1; unclear D gene. V was shortened by 3 bases and J by 12 bases, with 9 bases between the two germline ends. The CDR3 is 11 residues long. CDR3 residues: CASSFTPLQFF. CDR3 sequence (DNA): TGTGCCAGCAGTTTTACTCCGTTGCAGTTCTTC.

The chain recombines TRBV18 with TRBJ2-4; D not resolved. The CDR3 sequence is 16 residues long. CDR1 and CDR2 from the germline V gene are KGHSH and LQKENI. V was clipped by 2 bases and J by 8 bases, with 19 bases between them. CDR3 region: CASSPRHMGNWDIQYF. In DNA form, the CDR3 reads TGTGCCAGCTCACCAAGGCATATGGGGAATTGGGACATTCAGTACTTC.

The J gene is TRBJ2-5, the V gene TRBV4-1; D is unclear. The length of the CDR3 is 17 residues. Germline V gene data show CDR1 as MGHRA and CDR2 as YSYEKL. The V gene lost 4 bases and the J gene lost 2 bases, with 20 bases spanning the gap. In DNA form, the CDR3 reads TGCGCCAGCAGCCCGCTGAGTTGGGTCCCCAGGCAAGAGACCCAGTACTTC. Translated: CASSPLSWVPRQETQYF.

This clonotype was seen a few times. The gene calls are TRBV20-1 and TRBJ1-2, with 7 nucleotides matching TRBD1. The germline CDR1 and CDR2 sequences are DFQATT and SNEGSKA (reference sequence). V dropped 2 bases and J dropped 4; count of bases not matched to a gene: 7. The CDR3 has 14 amino acids. The CDR3 region has the DNA TGCAGTGCTAGAAGGACAGGCGGAGGCTATGGCTACACCTTC. Translating it yields CSARRTGGGYGYTF.

This clonotype has a handful of counts. This chain joins TRBV9 and TRBJ1-2, with D maybe TRBD1 (5 bases). Germline V lookup: CDR1 SGDLS, CDR2 YYNGEE. V shed 0 bases and J shed 2 bases, with 8 bases lying between them. The CDR3 is 14 amino acids. The CDR3 DNA reads as TGTGCCAGCAGCGTAGAACAGGAGAACTATGGCTACACCTTC. It yields the protein CASSVEQENYGYTF.

In this sample, this clonotype turned up many times. V is TRBV3-1 and J is TRBJ2-7; 8 bases align to TRBD1. The CDR3 has 16 amino acids. J gave up 3 bases and V 4 bases, and 11 bases lay outside the gene matches. Germline CDR1 and CDR2: LGHDT and YNNKEL (reference sequence). The CDR3 coding sequence is TGTGCCAGCAGCCCCCCGGTGGGGACAGGACTCTACGAGCAGTACTTC. Amino acids: CASSPPVGTGLYEQYF.

CDR3: CASSLRSSGANVLTF. The CDR3 region has the DNA TGTGCCAGCAGCTTGAGGTCCTCTGGGGCCAACGTCCTGACTTTC. The genes are TRBV5-6 and TRBJ2-6; D is undetermined. Deletions cut 1 base from V and 0 bases from J, with 5 bases between. Germline CDR1 and CDR2: SGHDT and YYEEEE. This CDR3 has 15 amino acids.

This clonotype was detected a few times. CDR3 amino acids: CARSSLMNTEAFF. For the CDR3, the DNA is TGTGCCAGATCGAGTCTAATGAACACTGAAGCTTTCTTT. The chain recombines TRBV14 with TRBJ1-1; D not certain. The germline V and J ends were trimmed by 9 bases and 0 bases, with 11 bases remaining between them. The CDR3 runs to 13 residues. In germline, CDR1 is SGHDN, CDR2 FVKESK. Based on the CDR3 plus reference TRBV14 and TRBJ1-1, the full variable domain is EAGVTQFPSHSVIEKGQTVTLRCDPISGHDNLYWYRRVMGKEIKFLLHFVKESKQDESGMPNNRFLAERTGGTYSTLKVQPAELEDSGVYFCARSSLMNTEAFFGQGTRLTVV.